These 26 T cell receptor beta chains came from one sample sequenced in a study of cytomegalovirus exposure and HLA in healthy donors (dated by TCRdb to about 2017). Receptor amplification or capture employed the immunoSEQ multiplex PCR assay. The multiplex PCR relied on a mix of 60 forward primers for TCR Vbeta segments and 13 reverse primers for TCR Jbeta segments. The table comes from immuneACCESS by way of TCRdb, which keeps in-frame sequences with V and J called. Part of the clones is missing from these tables; in studies checked, under half for an unresolved V gene and the rest for unknown reasons. The sample records about 130,000 clones, about four fifths of which are singletons. The ten largest clones add up to roughly 3.1% of the sample. The sample taken for sequencing was PBMCs. All receptors derive from a young man in good health and CMV-seronegative.

The chain recombines TRBV4-3 with TRBJ2-7; the match to TRBD2 covers 7 bases. With V trimmed by 2 bases and J by 3 bases, 7 bases remained unmatched. Looked up from germline, CDR1 is LGHNA and CDR2 is YSLEER. The CDR3 spans 15 residues. The CDR3 DNA sequence: TGCGCCAGCAGCCAACGACTAGCACTCGACTACGAGCAGTACTTC. It codes for CASSQRLALDYEQYF.

This clone was detected only a few times. This chain joins TRBV9 and TRBJ1-1; 10 bases agree with TRBD1. The CDR3 spans 17 residues. Unmatched junction bases numbered 14, after V lost 4 bases and J lost 5 bases. Germline lookup yields CDR1 SGDLS and CDR2 YYNGEE. DNA for the CDR3: TGTGCCAGCAGCCCCTCGGGGGGACAGGGGATTCAGACTGAAGCTTTCTTT. Its translation is CASSPSGGQGIQTEAFF.

The rearrangement uses TRBV28 and TRBJ1-5; no definite D call. V was shortened by 8 bases and J by 7 bases, with 9 bases between the two germline ends. This CDR3 region has 11 residues. Germline values: CDR1 MDHEN, CDR2 SYDVKM. This CDR3 is CASCGLQPQHF. In DNA, the CDR3 is TGTGCCAGCTGCGGTCTACAGCCCCAGCATTTT.

This clone was counted a few times. The CDR3, as DNA: TGCGCCAGCAGCCCCCTTTTCGGGGGGAGTAACGTCGGGGAGCTGTTTTTT. Amino acids: CASSPLFGGSNVGELFF. This rearrangement joins TRBV4-3 to TRBJ2-2; 7 bases are a match to TRBD2. The J segment lost 7 bases and the V segment lost 4 bases, leaving 15 bases of the junction unmatched. The CDR3 extends over 17 amino acids. Germline CDR1 reads LGHNA; CDR2 reads YSLEER.

V is TRBV7-9 and J is TRBJ1-2; D is uncertain. CDR3 length: 14 residues. Germline values: CDR1 SEHNR, CDR2 FQNEAQ (reference sequence). The V end was cut by 1 base, the J end by 3 bases, with 9 bases between. The CDR3 nucleotides are TGTGCCAGCAGCTTAGTTCCGGGAGACTATGGCTACACCTTC. It is translated as CASSLVPGDYGYTF.

This clone was found once. The chain links TRBV28 to TRBJ2-6; no clear D gene. V was cut by 6 bases and J by 0 bases, with 9 bases left in between. Germline-derived CDR1 and CDR2 are MDHEN and SYDVKM. The length of the CDR3 is 15 residues. Here the CDR3 DNA reads TGTGCCAGCAGCCCCATGAGCTCTGGGGCCAACGTCCTGACTTTC. Translating it yields CASSPMSSGANVLTF.

To note about this clone: The junction shows a germline mismatch at one end, possibly a read error. The chain combines TRBV4-3 with TRBJ2-7, with 10 nucleotides matching TRBD1. Germline V gene sequence: CDR1 LGHNA, CDR2 YSLEER. The CDR3 is 18 amino acids. The CDR3 nucleotides read TGCGCCAGCAGCCCCACTCATACCGGGACAGGGGCGTCCTCCGAGCAGTACTTC. It specifies CASSPTHTGTGASSEQYF.

This clone was seen a few times. The gene calls are TRBV4-3 and TRBJ1-1; TRBD1 might be the D (6 bases). Germline V lookup: CDR1 LGHNA, CDR2 YSLEER. This CDR3 has 13 amino acids. V lost 5 bases, J lost 1 base, and 8 bases lay in between. CDR3 amino acids: CASSKQGNTEAFF. As DNA, the CDR3 is TGCGCCAGCAGCAAACAGGGGAACACTGAAGCTTTCTTT.

The CDR3 sequence: CASSTGKEAGELFF. The DNA for the CDR3 is TGTGCCAGCAGTACAGGGAAGGAAGCCGGGGAGCTGTTTTTT. This chain uses TRBV12-1 with TRBJ2-2; no DNA check was done on the table's D call, TRBD1. TRBV12-1 is assigned pseudogene status. The CDR3 loop spans 14 amino acids.

This clone showed up just a few times. The V and J genes are TRBV10-1 and TRBJ1-5; a weak D match, TRBD1 (5 bases). The CDR3 has 13 residues. V was trimmed by 7 bases and J by 16 bases, leaving 23 bases between them. The germline CDR1 and CDR2 sequences are WNHNN and SYGVQD (reference sequence). CDR3 in amino acids: CASTREGRDGKHF. Written as DNA, the CDR3 is TGCGCCAGCACCCGAGAGGGGAGGGATGGAAAACATTTT.

The V and J genes are TRBV4-2 and TRBJ1-4; D is possibly TRBD1 (5 bases). The CDR3 extends over 16 amino acids. From germline, CDR1 is LGHNA and CDR2 YNFKEQ. The V end was cut by 0 bases, the J end by 3 bases, with 11 bases between. This chain's CDR3 is CASSQEVRDSNEKLFF. The CDR3 DNA reads TGTGCCAGCAGCCAAGAGGTCCGGGACTCTAATGAAAAACTGTTTTTT.

The chain carries TRBV7-8 and TRBJ1-6; D perhaps matches TRBD1 (6 bases). This CDR3 contains 15 residues. With 7 bases removed from V and 5 bases from J, the gap between germline ends came to 15 bases. CDR1 and CDR2 from the germline V gene are SGHVS and FQNEAQ. The CDR3 DNA follows: TGTGCCAGCAAGGGGGGGACATCTAATAATTCACCCCTCCACTTT. This sequence encodes CASKGGTSNNSPLHF.

This chain joins TRBV4-3 and TRBJ1-6, with 7 nucleotides matching TRBD1. The V segment lost 4 bases and the J segment 9 bases; nucleotides outside the gene matches: 6. The V gene's germline CDR1 is LGHNA and CDR2 YSLEER. The CDR3 is 14 amino acids. The CDR3 loop is CASSRGTVTSPLHF. DNA for the CDR3: TGCGCCAGCAGCCGGGGGACAGTAACTTCACCCCTCCACTTT.

The chain recombines TRBV14 with TRBJ2-2; D gene ambiguous. V shed 2 bases and J shed 6 bases, with 7 bases lying between them. The germline CDR1 and CDR2 sequences are SGHDN and FVKESK. The CDR3 sequence is 13 residues long. The CDR3 protein is CASSQRVSGELFF. DNA of the CDR3: TGTGCCAGCAGCCAAAGAGTGTCCGGGGAGCTGTTTTTT.

This clone was observed a handful of times. Relative to the germline gene, one junction end is altered; a read error may explain this. V gene TRBV7-7 combines with J gene TRBJ2-5; TRBD2 is a possible D gene (5 bases). Germline lookup yields CDR1 SSHAT and CDR2 FNYEAQ (reference sequence). This CDR3 is 15 amino acids long. The CDR3 reads CASSPLRPGQETQYF. In nucleotides, the CDR3 is TGTGCTAGCAGCCCACTCCGCCCGGGGCAAGAGACCCAGTACTTC.

The chain couples TRBV18 to TRBJ1-4, with 8 positions matching TRBD1. Germline-derived CDR1 and CDR2 are KGHSH and LQKENI. The CDR3 is 17 amino acids. With V trimmed by 4 bases and J by 5 bases, 12 bases remained unmatched. CDR3 sequence reads: CASSHDLTGTGNEKLFF. The CDR3 nucleotides are TGTGCCAGCTCACATGATTTAACCGGGACAGGCAATGAAAAACTGTTTTTT.

The chain recombines TRBV5-6 with TRBJ1-1; 9 bases match TRBD1. The ends lost 1 base at V and 5 bases at J; junction bases unmatched: 3. This CDR3 contains 14 residues. The germline V gene encodes CDR1 SGHDT and CDR2 YYEEEE. Here the CDR3 reads CASSLTTGGTEAFF. CDR3 nucleotide sequence: TGTGCCAGCAGCTTGACGACAGGGGGGACTGAAGCTTTCTTT.

The gene calls are TRBV29-1 and TRBJ2-2; 12 bases are a match to TRBD1. Germline CDR1 reads SQVTM; CDR2 reads ANQGSEA. V dropped 8 bases and J dropped 4; count of bases not matched to a gene: 8. CDR3 size: 15 residues. CDR3 nucleotide sequence: TGCAGCATACCGGGACAGGGGGCGGTCACCGGGGAGCTGTTTTTT. This codes for CSIPGQGAVTGELFF.

This clone was recorded a few times. The CDR3 region has the DNA TGTGCCAGCAGCCAAGGGGCTAGCGGGGGGCAAGAAGATACGCAGTATTTT. The encoded protein is CASSQGASGGQEDTQYF. The V call is TRBV4-2, the J call TRBJ2-3; 11 bases map to TRBD2. Trimming at V came to 1 base and at J to 5 bases, leaving 8 bases not matched to a gene. The CDR3 has 17 amino acids. Germline CDR1 LGHNA, CDR2 YNFKEQ.

The chain joins TRBV9 to TRBJ1-4; D is unclear. The germline V gene has CDR1 SGDLS and CDR2 YYNGEE. The CDR3 extends over 14 amino acids. Trimming took 1 base from V and 8 from J, leaving 12 bases between them. The CDR3 loop reads CASSVIDTGEKLFF. Written as DNA, the CDR3 is TGTGCCAGCAGCGTAATCGACACTGGGGAAAAACTGTTTTTT. Filled out from reference TRBV9 and TRBJ1-4, the complete variable domain reads DSGVTQTPKHLITATGQRVTLRCSPRSGDLSVYWYQQSLDQGLQFLIQYYNGEERAKGNILERFSAQQFPDLHSELNLSSLELGDSALYFCASSVIDTGEKLFFGSGTQLSVL.

This chain uses TRBV28 with TRBJ1-5, with no clear D. V was pared by 5 bases and J by 0 bases, with 11 bases between. CDR3 length equals 15 residues. Germline-derived CDR1 and CDR2 are MDHEN and SYDVKM. In nucleotides, the CDR3 is TGTGCCAGCAGTCTGATAGAGTATAGCAATCAGCCCCAGCATTTT. This encodes CASSLIEYSNQPQHF. Full variable domain (remainder filled in from reference TRBV28 and TRBJ1-5): DVKVTQSSRYLVKRTGEKVFLECVQDMDHENMFWYRQDPGLGLRLIYFSYDVKMKEKGDIPEGYSVSREKKERFSLILESASTNQTSMYLCASSLIEYSNQPQHFGDGTRLSIL.

In regard to this clone: At one end the junction does not follow the germline gene, possibly because of a read error. The chain employs TRBV7-7 and TRBJ2-1, with D maybe TRBD1 (5 bases). Germline V gives CDR1 SSHAT, CDR2 FNYEAQ (reference sequence). The CDR3 covers 15 residues. In nucleotides, the CDR3 is TGTGCTAGCAGCTTAGCCTTAGGGGTTAGGAATGAGCAGTTCTTC. This translates into CASSLALGVRNEQFF.

The chain recombines TRBV9 with TRBJ2-3; D is perhaps TRBD1 (6 bases). Germline CDR1 SGDLS, CDR2 YYNGEE. The CDR3 spans 13 residues. Trimming shortened V by 0 bases and J by 6 bases, and 8 bases separated the two germline ends. The chain's CDR3 is CASSVVGADTQYF. The CDR3 DNA reads as TGTGCCAGCAGCGTAGTGGGGGCGGATACGCAGTATTTT.

This chain links TRBV6-5 with TRBJ1-2; 9 nucleotides line up with TRBD1. Trimming cost V 6 bases and J 2 bases; bases outside gene matches: 4. From germline, CDR1 is MNHEY and CDR2 SVGAGI. The CDR3 covers 14 residues. This chain's CDR3 is CASRTGGANYGYTF. In nucleotides, the CDR3 is TGTGCCAGCAGAACAGGGGGCGCAAACTATGGCTACACCTTC.

This clone was recorded only once. V usage is TRBV6-6 and J usage is TRBJ1-1, with D possibly matching TRBD1 (6 bases). In germline, CDR1 is MNHNY, CDR2 SVGAGI (reference sequence). The germline V and J ends were trimmed by 2 bases and 4 bases, with 8 bases remaining between them. The length of the CDR3 is 13 residues. In DNA form, the CDR3 reads TGTGCCAGCAGTTACCTGACAGGCACTGAAGCTTTCTTT. Amino acids: CASSYLTGTEAFF.

V usage is TRBV6-5 and J usage is TRBJ2-3, with 7 bases matching TRBD1. Germline V CDR1 and CDR2: MNHEY, SVGAGI. V shed 0 bases and J 2 bases; nucleotides not matched to a gene: 2. The CDR3 covers 15 residues. CDR3 nucleotides: TGTGCCAGCAGTTACTCGGGACAGTACACAGATACGCAGTATTTT. It codes for CASSYSGQYTDTQYF.